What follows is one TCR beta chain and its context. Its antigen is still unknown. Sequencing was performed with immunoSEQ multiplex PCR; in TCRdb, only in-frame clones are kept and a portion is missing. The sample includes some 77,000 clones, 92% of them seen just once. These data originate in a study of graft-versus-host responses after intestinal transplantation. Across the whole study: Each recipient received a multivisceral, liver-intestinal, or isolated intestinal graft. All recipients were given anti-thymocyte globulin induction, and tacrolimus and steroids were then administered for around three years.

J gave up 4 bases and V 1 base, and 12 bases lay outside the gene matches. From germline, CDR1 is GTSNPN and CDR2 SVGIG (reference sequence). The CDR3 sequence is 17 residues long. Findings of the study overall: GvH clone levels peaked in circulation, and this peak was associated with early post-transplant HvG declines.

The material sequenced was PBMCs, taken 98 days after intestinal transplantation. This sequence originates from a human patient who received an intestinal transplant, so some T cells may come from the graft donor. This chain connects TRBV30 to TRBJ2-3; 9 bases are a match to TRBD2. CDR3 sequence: CAWSEAGLAGSADTQYF. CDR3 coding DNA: TGTGCCTGGAGTGAGGCAGGGCTAGCGGGGAGCGCAGATACGCAGTATTTT.